This T cell receptor beta chain was obtained from a study of CD8+ T cells in alopecia areata. The V gene end was trimmed by 5 bases and the J gene end by 8 bases; junction bases not matched to a gene: 4. The CDR3 extends over 15 amino acids. The germline V gene has CDR1 MNHEY and CDR2 SVGAGI. Extracted RNA was reverse transcribed, and the resulting cDNA served as sequencing template. Some clones are missing from TCRdb's copy, which holds only in-frame ones; the method was immunoSEQ multiplex PCR. The table lists 90,000 to 120,000 clones, almost 60% of them singletons, with 20% to 25% in the top ten. The sequence was obtained from a human donor in good health. Sequenced material: CD8+ T cells sorted from blood. The chain combines TRBV6-5 with TRBJ2-1; 15 nucleotides line up with TRBD2. CDR3 nucleotides: TGTGCCAGCAGTCTGGGACTAGCGGGGGGCCATGAGCAGTTCTTC. This sequence encodes CASSLGLAGGHEQFF.